This TCR beta chain originates from a study of cytomegalovirus exposure and HLA in healthy donors. Overall study findings and caveats: There were 150 to 200 TCR beta chains listed as cytomegalovirus-associated. Indistinguishable V segments, including TRBV6-2 and TRBV6-3, were excluded.

Healthy individuals who donated bone marrow served as the donors. On this clone itself: The target antigen is unknown.

The CDR3 contains 14 residues. Between the trimmed V and J ends, which lost 2 bases and 7 bases, there was a span of 10 bases. Germline-derived CDR1 and CDR2 are SGHRS and YFSETQ. Both 60 Vbeta primers and 13 Jbeta primers went into the PCR. Data came from immunoSEQ multiplex PCR; TCRdb stores just in-frame clones and leaves some out. The sample lists approximately 110,000 clones; about 73% were seen once. The sample comprised PBMCs. The clonotype comes from a woman in her thirties or forties in good health and CMV-seropositive. The V gene is TRBV5-1, the J gene TRBJ1-6, with D possibly TRBD1 on 5 matching bases. As DNA, the CDR3 is TGCGCCAGCAGCTTTGGGGGGGAGAATTCACCCCTCCACTTT. Translated, it gives CASSFGGENSPLHF.